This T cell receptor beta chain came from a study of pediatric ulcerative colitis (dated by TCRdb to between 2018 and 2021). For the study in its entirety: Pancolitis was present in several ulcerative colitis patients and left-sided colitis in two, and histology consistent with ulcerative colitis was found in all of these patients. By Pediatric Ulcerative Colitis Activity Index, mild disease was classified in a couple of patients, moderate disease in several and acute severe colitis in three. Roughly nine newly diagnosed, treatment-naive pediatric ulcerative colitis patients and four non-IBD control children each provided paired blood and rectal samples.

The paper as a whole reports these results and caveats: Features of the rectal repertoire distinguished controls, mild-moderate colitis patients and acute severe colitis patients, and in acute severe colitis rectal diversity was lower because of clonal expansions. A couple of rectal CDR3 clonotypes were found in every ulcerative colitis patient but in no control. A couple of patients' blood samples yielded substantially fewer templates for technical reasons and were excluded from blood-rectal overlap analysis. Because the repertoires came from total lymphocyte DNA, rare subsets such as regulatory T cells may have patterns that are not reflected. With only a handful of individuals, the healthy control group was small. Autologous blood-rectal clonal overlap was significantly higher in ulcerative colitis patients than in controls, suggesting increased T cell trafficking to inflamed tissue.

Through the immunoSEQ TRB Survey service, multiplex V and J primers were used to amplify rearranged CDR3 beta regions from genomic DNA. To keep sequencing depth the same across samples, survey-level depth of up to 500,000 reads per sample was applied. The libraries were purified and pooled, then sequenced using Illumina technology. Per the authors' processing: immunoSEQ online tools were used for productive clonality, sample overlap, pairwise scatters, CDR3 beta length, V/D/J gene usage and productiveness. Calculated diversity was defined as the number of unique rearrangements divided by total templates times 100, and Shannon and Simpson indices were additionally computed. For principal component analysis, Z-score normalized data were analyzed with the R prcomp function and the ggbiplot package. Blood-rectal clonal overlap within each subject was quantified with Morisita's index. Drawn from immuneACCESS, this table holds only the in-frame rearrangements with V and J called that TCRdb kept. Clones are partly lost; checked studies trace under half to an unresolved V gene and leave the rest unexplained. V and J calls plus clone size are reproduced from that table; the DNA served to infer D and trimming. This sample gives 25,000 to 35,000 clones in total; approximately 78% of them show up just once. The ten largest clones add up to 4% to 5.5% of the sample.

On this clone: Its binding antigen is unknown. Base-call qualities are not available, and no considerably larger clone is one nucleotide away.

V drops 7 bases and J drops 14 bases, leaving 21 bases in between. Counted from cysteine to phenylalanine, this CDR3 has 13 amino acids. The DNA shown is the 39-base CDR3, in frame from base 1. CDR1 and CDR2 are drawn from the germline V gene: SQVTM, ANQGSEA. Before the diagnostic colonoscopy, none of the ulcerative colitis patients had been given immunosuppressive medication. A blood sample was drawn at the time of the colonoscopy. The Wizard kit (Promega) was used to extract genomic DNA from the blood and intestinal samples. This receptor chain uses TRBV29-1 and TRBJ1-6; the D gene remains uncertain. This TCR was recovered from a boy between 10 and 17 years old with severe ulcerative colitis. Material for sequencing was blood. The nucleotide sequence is TGCAGCGCCATTCCCCGGGGTAGCCTGACCCTCCACTTT. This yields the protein CSAIPRGSLTLHF.